These 20 T cell receptor beta chains share one sample of origin, sequenced in a study of identical twins. TCRdb reprocessed the 5' RACE reads via MiXCR and lists one record per CDR3 protein. The table has approximately 700,000 distinct CDR3 sequences, approximately 6% seen once. Material for sequencing was naive T cells sorted from blood. All receptors derive from a man between 18 and 35 years old in good health.

J is TRBJ2-2 and V is TRBV29-1; the D is unclear. The germline CDR1 and CDR2 sequences are SQVTM and ANQGSEA. The V end was cut by 5 bases, the J end by 5 bases, with 6 bases between. The CDR3 extends over 11 amino acids. CDR3 DNA sequence: TGCAGCGTTTACTTGACCGGGGAGCTGTTTTTT. It translates to CSVYLTGELFF.

This clonotype occurred a few times. The gene calls are TRBV7-9 and TRBJ2-6; a weak D match, TRBD2 (6 bases). Germline CDR1 reads SEHNR; CDR2 reads FQNEAQ (reference sequence). The V end lost 5 bases, the J end lost 2 bases, and 10 bases lay between the germline ends. The CDR3 has 15 residues. The CDR3 nucleotides are TGTGCCAGCAGCCGGCGGGACGCTGGGGCCAACGTCCTGACTTTC. This encodes CASSRRDAGANVLTF.

This clonotype was seen only a few times. This chain uses TRBV11-2 with TRBJ2-1; D remains ambiguous. CDR1 is SGHAT and CDR2 is FQNNGV in the germline V gene. The V end was cut by 2 bases, the J end by 2 bases, with 10 bases between. The CDR3 is 15 residues long. CDR3 sequence (DNA): TGTGCCAGCAGCTTATATACAGACCCCTACAATGAGCAGTTCTTC. It translates to CASSLYTDPYNEQFF.

This clonotype has at least ten counts. The chain carries TRBV29-1 and TRBJ2-1, with a tentative D call TRBD2 (6 bases). Germline-derived CDR1 and CDR2 are SQVTM and ANQGSEA. CDR3 size: 15 residues. Between the trimmed V and J ends, which lost 0 bases and 9 bases, there was a span of 18 bases. The CDR3 region is CSVEDWVGGKVEQFF. CDR3 nucleotides: TGCAGCGTTGAAGATTGGGTCGGCGGGAAGGTTGAGCAGTTCTTC.

This clonotype was detected a few times. The chain's CDR3 is CASKGDADGYTF. The CDR3 DNA follows: TGTGCCAGCAAGGGGGACGCTGATGGCTACACCTTC. The chain links TRBV25-1 to TRBJ1-2, with D maybe TRBD1 (6 bases). There are 12 residues in the CDR3. Germline CDR1 MGHDK, CDR2 SYGVNS. Trimming took off 7 bases at V and 6 bases at J, with 12 bases between the two ends.

In the case of this clonotype: A much bigger clone sits one base away, suggesting this may be a read error. V and J are TRBV4-3 and TRBJ2-3; 7 bases align to TRBD2. This CDR3 is built from 14 residues. Germline V CDR1 and CDR2: LGHNA, YSLEER. Germline trimming cut 3 bases from V and 4 bases from J; bases unmatched to any gene: 4. CDR3 sequence: CASSQAREPDTQYF. CDR3 in DNA: TGCGCCAGCAGCCAGGCGCGGGAGCCAGATACGCAGTATTTT.

This clonotype has more than one count but fewer than ten. V gene TRBV6-1 combines with J gene TRBJ1-1, with TRBD1 matching 7 bases. Germline V gene lookup returns CDR1 MNHNS and CDR2 SASEGT. This CDR3 spans 11 amino acids. V was clipped by 7 bases and J by 10 bases; unmatched bases: 6. Here the CDR3 reads CASIQGPSAFF. The CDR3 DNA sequence: TGTGCCAGCATACAGGGGCCTTCAGCTTTCTTT.

This clonotype was seen only a few times. The chain joins TRBV5-1 to TRBJ2-2, with D perhaps TRBD1 (6 bases). The CDR3 extends over 15 amino acids. With 2 bases removed from V and 5 bases from J, the gap between germline ends came to 13 bases. Germline CDR1 is SGHRS and CDR2 is YFSETQ. The CDR3 spells CASSFYRDKTGELFF. DNA for the CDR3: TGCGCCAGCAGCTTCTACAGGGATAAAACCGGGGAGCTGTTTTTT.

As concerns this clonotype: This sequence may be a read error, since a much larger clone differs from it by one base. V gene TRBV5-1 combines with J gene TRBJ2-3, with D possibly matching TRBD1 (6 bases). Germline V lookup: CDR1 SGHRS, CDR2 YFSETQ. The length of the CDR3 is 15 residues. CDR3 sequence reads: CASSSISPQGTTQFF. CDR3 nucleotides: TGCGCCAGCAGCTCCATTTCCCCACAGGGTACTACGCAGTTTTTT. The variable domain in full, completed from reference TRBV5-1 and TRBJ2-3, reads KAGVTQTPRYLIKTRGQQVTLSCSPISGHRSVSWYQQTPGQGLQFLFEYFSETQRNKGNFPGRFSGRQFSNSRSEMNVSTLELGDSALYLCASSSISPQGTTQFFGPGTRLTVL.

This clonotype was picked up many times. V usage is TRBV7-9 and J usage is TRBJ2-1, with 9 bases lining up with TRBD2. The CDR3 contains 14 residues. The junction had 13 bases not matched to a gene; V was cut back by 5 bases and J by 14 bases. Germline assignment: CDR1 SEHNR and CDR2 FQNEAQ (reference sequence). The CDR3 sequence: CASSLLMAGGHEFF. The CDR3 DNA reads as TGTGCCAGCAGCCTCCTTATGGCGGGAGGGCACGAGTTCTTC.

This clonotype was observed at least ten times. One end of the junction fails to match germline, which may point to a read error. This sequence joins TRBV18 and TRBJ2-3; D might be TRBD1 (6 bases). Per germline, CDR1 KGHSH and CDR2 LQKENI. The CDR3 has 12 amino acids. The CDR3 DNA is TGCGCCAGCAGCCCAGGGGCAGATACGCAGTATTTT. Protein product: CASSPGADTQYF.

The CDR3 loop is CRVIPPGGDDYGYTF. DNA of the CDR3: TGCAGGGTAATCCCTCCAGGGGGCGATGACTATGGCTACACCTTC. The V call is TRBV29-1, the J call TRBJ1-2, with 8 bases that match TRBD1. In germline, CDR1 is SQVTM, CDR2 ANQGSEA. The CDR3 sequence is 15 residues long.

This clonotype occurred many times. V gene TRBV6-1 combines with J gene TRBJ1-3, with unresolved D. CDR3 size: 13 residues. V was clipped by 7 bases and J by 4 bases, with 11 bases between them. CDR1 and CDR2 (germline): MNHNS, SASEGT. The CDR3 loop reads CASKYRQGNTIYF. As DNA, the CDR3 is TGTGCCAGCAAATATAGGCAAGGAAACACCATATATTTT.

This clonotype has only a few counts. The chain recombines TRBV5-4 with TRBJ2-4; tentative D call: TRBD1 (5 bases). The germline V gene encodes CDR1 SGHNT and CDR2 YYREEE (reference sequence). V gave up 1 base and J gave up 3 bases, with 8 bases separating them. This CDR3 contains 14 residues. The CDR3 loop reads CASSLWQGKNIQYF. The CDR3 bases are TGTGCCAGCAGCTTGTGGCAGGGCAAAAACATTCAGTACTTC.

At least ten counts were recorded for this clonotype. The rearrangement uses TRBV10-3 and TRBJ2-6; TRBD1 agrees at 7 bases. V shed 3 bases and J 0 bases; nucleotides not matched to a gene: 8. Germline values: CDR1 ENHRY, CDR2 SYGVKD. This CDR3 is built from 18 residues. The CDR3 DNA reads as TGTGCCATCAGTGAAAGGGGACAGACGAGCTCTGGGGCCAACGTCCTGACTTTC. Translation gives CAISERGQTSSGANVLTF.

This clonotype was found a few times. This chain joins TRBV20-1 and TRBJ2-7, with 7 nucleotides matching TRBD2. The V and J ends lost 3 bases and 3 bases, in that order; junction bases with no gene match: 8. CDR3 length: 14 amino acids. Germline CDR1 and CDR2: DFQATT and SNEGSKA (reference sequence). As DNA, the CDR3 is TGCAGTGCTAGTGCCCCTAGCGGCTACTACGAGCAGTACTTC. Encoded protein: CSASAPSGYYEQYF.

There are many counts of this clonotype. V is TRBV25-1 and J is TRBJ2-3, with a weak D call TRBD1 (5 bases). V was trimmed by 3 bases and J by 6 bases, leaving 13 bases between them. Germline CDR1 is MGHDK and CDR2 is SYGVNS. The CDR3 is 14 amino acids. For the CDR3, the DNA is TGTGCCAGCAGTGAGGCCAGGGTCGAGGATACGCAGTATTTT. Protein sequence: CASSEARVEDTQYF.

In its sample, this clonotype was seen many times. V usage is TRBV24-1 and J usage is TRBJ1-4, with a tentative D call TRBD1 (5 bases). This CDR3 spans 18 amino acids. V was pared by 3 bases and J by 11 bases, with 27 bases between. CDR1 is KGHDR, CDR2 SFDVKD, per germline. CDR3 bases: TGTGCCACCAGTGATACTTCGACCCGCGGGACCCCTGACGCGAAACTGTTTTTT. This sequence encodes CATSDTSTRGTPDAKLFF.

This clonotype was seen ten or more times. V and J are TRBV12-3 or TRBV12-4 and TRBJ2-3; D ambiguous. CDR3 length: 11 amino acids. V lost 0 bases, J lost 8 bases, and 3 bases lay in between. The chain's CDR3 is CASSLASTQYF. DNA of the CDR3: TGTGCCAGCAGTTTAGCGAGTACGCAGTATTTT.

This clonotype was recorded many times. V gene TRBV5-1 combines with J gene TRBJ2-7, with 9 bases lining up with TRBD2. V dropped 4 bases and J dropped 5; count of bases not matched to a gene: 10. Germline loops: CDR1 SGHRS, CDR2 YFSETQ. This CDR3 has 15 amino acids. The CDR3 sequence is CASSGGLAAYDEQYF. The CDR3 nucleotides are TGCGCCAGCAGCGGGGGACTAGCAGCTTACGACGAGCAGTACTTC.